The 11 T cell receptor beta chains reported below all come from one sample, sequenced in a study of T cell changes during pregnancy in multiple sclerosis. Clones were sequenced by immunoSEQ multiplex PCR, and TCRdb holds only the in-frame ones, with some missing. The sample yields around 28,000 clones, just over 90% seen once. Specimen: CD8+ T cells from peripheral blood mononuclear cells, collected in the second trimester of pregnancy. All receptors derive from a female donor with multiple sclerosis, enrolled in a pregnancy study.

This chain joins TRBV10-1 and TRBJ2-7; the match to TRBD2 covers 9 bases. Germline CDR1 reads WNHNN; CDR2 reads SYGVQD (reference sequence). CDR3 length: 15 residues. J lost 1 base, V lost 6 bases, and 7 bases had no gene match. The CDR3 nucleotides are TGCGCCAGCAGCAACCTAGCGGGATCTTCCTACGAGCAGTACTTC. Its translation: CASSNLAGSSYEQYF.

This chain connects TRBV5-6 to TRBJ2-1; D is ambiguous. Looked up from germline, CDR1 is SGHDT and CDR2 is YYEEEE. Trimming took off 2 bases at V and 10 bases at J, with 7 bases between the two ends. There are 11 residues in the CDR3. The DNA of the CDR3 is TGTGCCAGCAGCTTAGTTAGCGAGCAGTTCTTC. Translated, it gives CASSLVSEQFF.

The CDR3 coding sequence is TGTGCCAGCAGCCCGAGCCTAGGGGGCGAGCAGTACTTC. Protein: CASSPSLGGEQYF. The chain combines TRBV9 with TRBJ2-7, with a possible D match to TRBD1 (6 bases). Germline CDR1 reads SGDLS; CDR2 reads YYNGEE. V was cut by 4 bases and J by 6 bases, with 14 bases left in between. CDR3 length: 13 residues.

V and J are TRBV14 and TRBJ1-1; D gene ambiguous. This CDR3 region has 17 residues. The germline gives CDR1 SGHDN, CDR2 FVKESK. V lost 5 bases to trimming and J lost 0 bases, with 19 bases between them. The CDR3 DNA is TGTGCCAGCAGCTTGGCTCCCCCCATCGCCATGAACACTGAAGCTTTCTTT. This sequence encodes CASSLAPPIAMNTEAFF.

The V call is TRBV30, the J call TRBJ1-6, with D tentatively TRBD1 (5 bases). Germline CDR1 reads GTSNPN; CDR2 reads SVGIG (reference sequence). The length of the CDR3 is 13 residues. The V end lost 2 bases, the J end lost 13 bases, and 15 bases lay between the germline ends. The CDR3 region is CAWSPGGGDPLHF. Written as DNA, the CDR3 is TGTGCCTGGAGTCCTGGGGGAGGAGATCCCCTCCACTTT.

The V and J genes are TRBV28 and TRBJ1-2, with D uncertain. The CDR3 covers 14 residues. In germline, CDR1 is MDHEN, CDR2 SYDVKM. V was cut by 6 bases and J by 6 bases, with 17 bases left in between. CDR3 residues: CASRPRGLEDGYTF. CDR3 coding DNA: TGTGCCAGCAGACCCCGGGGTTTGGAAGATGGCTACACCTTC.

CDR3 protein: CASSLTGGPSYEQYF. The CDR3 DNA sequence: TGTGCCAGCAGCCTGACAGGGGGACCGTCCTACGAGCAGTACTTC. The chain joins TRBV5-8 to TRBJ2-7; 9 positions match TRBD1. The germline V gene encodes CDR1 SGHTS and CDR2 YDEGEE. This CDR3 region has 15 residues. Losses at the gene ends were 4 bases for V and 1 base for J; bases not matched to a gene: 6.

In nucleotides, the CDR3 is TGTGCCAGTAGTTTGACTAGTGAAGAGACCCAGTACTTC. Protein: CASSLTSEETQYF. The chain joins TRBV19 to TRBJ2-5, with D possibly TRBD2 on 6 matching bases. V gave up 5 bases and J gave up 3 bases, with 10 bases separating them. Germline V gene lookup returns CDR1 LNHDA and CDR2 SQIVND (reference sequence). The length of the CDR3 is 13 residues. The full variable domain, rest sourced from reference TRBV19 and TRBJ2-5, is DGGITQSPKYLFRKEGQNVTLSCEQNLNHDAMYWYRQDPGQGLRLIYYSQIVNDFQKGDIAEGYSVSREKKESFPLTVTSAQKNPTAFYLCASSLTSEETQYFGPGTRLLVL.

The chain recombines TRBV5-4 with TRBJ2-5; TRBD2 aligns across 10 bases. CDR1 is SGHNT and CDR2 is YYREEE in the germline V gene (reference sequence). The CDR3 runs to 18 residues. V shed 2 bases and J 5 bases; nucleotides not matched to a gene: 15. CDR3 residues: CASSLLYTSSGSIETQYF. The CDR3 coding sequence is TGTGCCAGCAGCTTACTCTACACTTCTAGCGGGAGTATCGAGACCCAGTACTTC.

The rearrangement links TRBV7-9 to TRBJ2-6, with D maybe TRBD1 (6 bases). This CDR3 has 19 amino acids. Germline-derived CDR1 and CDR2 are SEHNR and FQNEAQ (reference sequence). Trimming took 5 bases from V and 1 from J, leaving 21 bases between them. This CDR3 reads CASSPRRYRALSGANVLTF. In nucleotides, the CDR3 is TGTGCCAGCAGCCCAAGGAGATACAGGGCTTTATCTGGGGCCAACGTCCTGACTTTC. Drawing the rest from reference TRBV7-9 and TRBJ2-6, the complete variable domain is DTGVSQNPRHKITKRGQNVTFRCDPISEHNRLYWYRQTLGQGPEFLTYFQNEAQLEKSRLLSDRFSAERPKGSFSTLEIQRTEQGDSAMYLCASSPRRYRALSGANVLTFGAGSRLTVL.

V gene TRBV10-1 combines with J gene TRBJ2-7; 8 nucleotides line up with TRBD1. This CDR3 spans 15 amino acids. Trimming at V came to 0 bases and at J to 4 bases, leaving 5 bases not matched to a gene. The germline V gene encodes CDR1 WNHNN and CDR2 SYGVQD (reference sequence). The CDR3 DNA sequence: TGCGCCAGCAGTGAGTCAACGGACAGGGTGTACGAGCAGTACTTC. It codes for CASSESTDRVYEQYF.